This T cell receptor beta chain was identified during a study of cytomegalovirus exposure and HLA in healthy donors. Study background: Ancestry clustering placed around 81% of 350 to 500 genotyped donors in the Caucasian-associated cluster.

13 Jbeta primers and 60 Vbeta primers were used for the PCR. The protocol was immunoSEQ multiplex PCR, while the TCRdb copy is restricted to in-frame clones and leaves out a portion. The sample lists roughly 160,000 clones; approximately 82% were seen once. The CDR3 is 15 residues long. Germline CDR1 reads SGDLS; CDR2 reads YYNGEE. Germline trimming cut 2 bases from V and 6 bases from J; bases unmatched to any gene: 5. The sequence was obtained from a woman between 40 and 50 years old in good health and CMV-seropositive. The chain recombines TRBV9 with TRBJ2-1; 10 bases are shared with TRBD2. The sample taken for sequencing was PBMCs. The CDR3 protein is CASSVLAGASNEQFF. In DNA, the CDR3 is TGTGCCAGCAGCGTGCTAGCGGGAGCAAGCAATGAGCAGTTCTTC.